Shown below are 27 T cell receptor beta chains from a single sample sequenced in a study of CD8 T cells in ankylosing spondylitis (dated by TCRdb to about 2017). Libraries were prepared through 5' RACE. For sequencing, an Illumina HiSeq 2500 was employed. Using fastp at Q25 and MiXCR, TCRdb reprocessed the public reads and kept productive beta chains. Records with the same CDR3 protein are collapsed into one entry carrying the most frequent genes and DNA. In all, the sample holds 200,000 to 250,000 distinct CDR3 sequences, and around 32% of those were seen once. 4% to 5.5% of the sample goes to the ten largest clones. Sequencing used blood, either unsorted or a sorted T cell fraction (not recorded which). The receptors come from a male donor with ankylosing spondylitis or in good health (not recorded which).

This clonotype appeared many times. This chain connects TRBV29-1 to TRBJ2-7; the D call may be TRBD1 or TRBD2 (5 bases each). CDR3 length equals 16 residues. The V end was cut by 3 bases, the J end by 0 bases, with 18 bases between. From germline, CDR1 is SQVTM and CDR2 ANQGSEA. The CDR3 DNA is TGCAGCGTTGAGGGAGACCCAGGGTCCACCTCCTACGAGCAGTACTTC. Amino acid sequence: CSVEGDPGSTSYEQYF.

The V call is TRBV12-3 or TRBV12-4, the J call TRBJ2-5; 14 bases match TRBD2. The length of the CDR3 is 17 residues. The V gene end was trimmed by 3 bases and the J gene end by 5 bases; junction bases not matched to a gene: 8. This CDR3 is CASSLTSGGAFKETQYF. The CDR3, as DNA: TGTGCCAGCAGTTTGACTAGCGGGGGGGCCTTTAAGGAGACCCAGTACTTC.

V and J are TRBV5-1 and TRBJ2-1; tentative D call: TRBD2 (5 bases). This CDR3 spans 18 amino acids. CDR1 SGHRS and CDR2 YFSETQ come from the germline V gene. The germline V and J ends were trimmed by 2 bases and 1 base, with 19 bases remaining between them. The CDR3, as DNA: TGCGCCAGCAGCTTCCCTCGGGGTGCGGGCGCTTCCTACAATGAGCAGTTCTTC. Its translation is CASSFPRGAGASYNEQFF.

The J gene is TRBJ2-7, the V gene TRBV3-1; a possible D gene is TRBD2 (6 bases). Trimming pared 4 bases from V and 3 bases from J, leaving 16 bases between. This CDR3 has 15 residues. Germline V CDR1 and CDR2: LGHDT, YNNKEL (reference sequence). The CDR3 loop reads CASSPFGRGFYEQYF. Here the CDR3 DNA reads TGTGCCAGCAGCCCCTTCGGACGGGGGTTCTACGAGCAGTACTTC.

CDR3 loop: CASSFWSEAFF. CDR3 nucleotide sequence: TGTGCCAGCAGCTTTTGGAGTGAAGCTTTCTTT. The rearrangement joins TRBV12-3 or TRBV12-4 to TRBJ1-1; D unresolved. V was clipped by 6 bases and J by 7 bases, with 9 bases between them. The CDR3 totals 11 residues.

V is TRBV7-7 and J is TRBJ2-5; 10 bases fit TRBD1. The germline V gene has CDR1 SSHAT and CDR2 FNYEAQ (reference sequence). The V and J ends lost 1 base and 5 bases, in that order; junction bases with no gene match: 4. CDR3 length: 15 amino acids. CDR3 sequence: CASSLGQGAVETQYF. CDR3 nucleotides: TGTGCCAGCAGCTTAGGACAGGGGGCTGTGGAGACCCAGTACTTC. Based on the CDR3 plus reference TRBV7-7 and TRBJ2-5, the full variable domain is GAGVSQSPRYKVTKRGQDVTLRCDPISSHATLYWYQQALGQGPEFLTYFNYEAQPDKSGLPSDRFSAERPEGSISTLTIQRTEQRDSAMYRCASSLGQGAVETQYFGPGTRLLVL.

V usage is TRBV11-2 and J usage is TRBJ1-6; D not resolved. Trimming removed 2 bases at V and 10 bases at J, with 6 bases between. Germline CDR1 SGHAT, CDR2 FQNNGV. This CDR3 is 12 amino acids long. The DNA of the CDR3 is TGTGCCAGCAGCTTATGGAGGTCACCCCTCCACTTT. Amino acid sequence: CASSLWRSPLHF.

The V gene is TRBV7-8, the J gene TRBJ1-5; 9 bases map to TRBD1. This CDR3 comprises 15 residues. From germline, CDR1 is SGHVS and CDR2 FQNEAQ. After removal of 5 bases from V and 2 bases from J, the junction contained 4 bases not matched to a gene. CDR3 bases: TGTGCCAGCAGCCCGAGGACAGGGGGCAATCAGCCCCAGCATTTT. It encodes CASSPRTGGNQPQHF. The full variable domain, in which reference TRBV7-8 and TRBJ1-5 provide the parts outside the CDR3, is GAGVSQSPRYKVAKRGQDVALRCDPISGHVSLFWYQQALGQGPEFLTYFQNEAQLDKSGLPSDRFFAERPEGSVSTLKIQRTQQEDSAVYLCASSPRTGGNQPQHFGDGTRLSIL.

The chain's CDR3 is CASSLDRPSYNEQFF. CDR3 DNA sequence: TGCGCCAGCAGCTTGGATAGACCCTCCTACAATGAGCAGTTCTTC. The chain employs TRBV5-1 and TRBJ2-1, with D uncertain. The germline V and J ends were trimmed by 0 bases and 0 bases, with 7 bases remaining between them. From germline, CDR1 is SGHRS and CDR2 YFSETQ. The CDR3 spans 15 residues.

The chain links TRBV3-1 to TRBJ1-2; no reliable D call. This CDR3 is 17 amino acids long. Trimming cost V 1 base and J 2 bases, with 17 bases left between them. Germline V lookup: CDR1 LGHDT, CDR2 YNNKEL (reference sequence). The CDR3 bases are TGTGCCAGCAGCCAAGTTAGCCTACTGGGAGCAAACTATGGCTACACCTTC. It codes for CASSQVSLLGANYGYTF. The full variable domain, in which reference TRBV3-1 and TRBJ1-2 provide the parts outside the CDR3, is DTAVSQTPKYLVTQMGNDKSIKCEQNLGHDTMYWYKQDSKKFLKIMFSYNNKELIINETVPNRFSPKSPDKAHLNLHINSLELGDSAVYFCASSQVSLLGANYGYTFGSGTRLTVV.

The table lists this clonotype with a few counts. The chain is built from TRBV20-1 and TRBJ2-7; tentative D call: TRBD2 (5 bases). V lost 8 bases to trimming and J lost 0 bases, with 14 bases between them. Germline values: CDR1 DFQATT, CDR2 SNEGSKA (reference sequence). This CDR3 spans 13 amino acids. The DNA of the CDR3 is TGCAGTACAAGAGGGCTGGGCTCCTACGAGCAGTACTTC. It translates to CSTRGLGSYEQYF.

The J gene is TRBJ2-1, the V gene TRBV20-1; 11 nucleotides agree with TRBD2. Germline values: CDR1 DFQATT, CDR2 SNEGSKA (reference sequence). The CDR3 has 16 residues. The junction had 5 bases not matched to a gene; V was cut back by 0 bases and J by 4 bases. CDR3 in DNA: TGCAGTGCTAGAGATCTTGGGACTAGCGGATACAATGAGCAGTTCTTC. As protein: CSARDLGTSGYNEQFF.

A single count supports this clonotype. This chain uses TRBV6-6 with TRBJ2-7; TRBD1 aligns across 8 bases. Germline assignment: CDR1 MNHNY and CDR2 SVGAGI (reference sequence). V lost 6 bases, J lost 4 bases, and 5 bases stayed unmatched. The CDR3 sequence is 13 residues long. CDR3 in amino acids: CASRRGQDYEQYF. DNA for the CDR3: TGTGCCAGCAGGAGGGGACAGGATTACGAGCAGTACTTC.

As to this clonotype: Likely a read error: the CDR3 ends without its conserved phenylalanine or tryptophan. In DNA form, the CDR3 reads TGTGCCAGCAGTTTAGACGGGGTCCGAGGGGAGACCCAGTACTTG. Translated, it gives CASSLDGVRGETQYL. This chain links TRBV12-3 or TRBV12-4 with TRBJ2-5, with TRBD2 as a possible D gene (5 bases). The CDR3 is made up of 15 amino acids. Trimming cost V 1 base and J 5 bases, with 14 bases left between them.

The chain is built from TRBV11-2 and TRBJ2-7; 7 positions agree with TRBD1. The CDR3 spans 14 residues. V lost 5 bases to trimming and J lost 5 bases; unmatched junction nucleotides: 9. Per germline, CDR1 SGHAT and CDR2 FQNNGV. For the CDR3, the DNA is TGTGCCAGCAGCCCTCGACAGGGTATCCACGAGCAGTACTTC. It specifies CASSPRQGIHEQYF. Filled out from reference TRBV11-2 and TRBJ2-7, the complete variable domain reads EAGVAQSPRYKIIEKRQSVAFWCNPISGHATLYWYQQILGQGPKLLIQFQNNGVVDDSQLPKDRFSAERLKGVDSTLKIQPAKLEDSAVYLCASSPRQGIHEQYFGPGTRLTVT.

This clonotype was detected only a few times. This sequence joins TRBV7-8 and TRBJ2-3, with D possibly matching TRBD2 (6 bases). Germline CDR1 and CDR2: SGHVS and FQNEAQ. With 2 bases removed from V and 2 bases from J, the gap between germline ends came to 20 bases. The CDR3 has 18 amino acids. In nucleotides, the CDR3 is TGTGCCAGCAGCTTAATAGGGACTCCTCCACGGGTCACAGATACGCAGTATTTT. It is translated as CASSLIGTPPRVTDTQYF.

The chain has TRBV15 and TRBJ2-3; TRBD1 is a possible D gene (6 bases). V lost 7 bases and J 6 bases, leaving 17 bases between the germline ends. The CDR3 runs 14 residues. The germline V gene has CDR1 LNHNV and CDR2 YYDKDF (reference sequence). CDR3 residues: CATKPGHLGDTQYF. The CDR3 coding sequence is TGTGCCACCAAACCGGGACACCTGGGGGATACGCAGTATTTT. The complete variable domain, with remaining parts taken from reference TRBV15 and TRBJ2-3, reads DAMVIQNPRYQVTQFGKPVTLSCSQTLNHNVMYWYQQKSSQAPKLLFHYYDKDFNNEADTPDNFQSRRPNTSFCFLDIRSPGLGDTAMYLCATKPGHLGDTQYFGPGTRLTVL.

This clonotype was seen more than once but under ten times. The chain employs TRBV9 and TRBJ2-5, with 11 bases identical to TRBD2. The V and J ends lost 4 bases and 2 bases, in that order; junction bases with no gene match: 4. The CDR3 contains 15 residues. Germline V gene lookup returns CDR1 SGDLS and CDR2 YYNGEE. The CDR3 region is CASSSWTSGQETQYF. The CDR3, as DNA: TGTGCCAGCAGCTCATGGACTAGCGGGCAAGAGACCCAGTACTTC.

The CDR3 nucleotides are TGTGCCAGCAGTGAAAGGGCTCTCCAAGAGACCCAGTACTTC. This sequence encodes CASSERALQETQYF. This chain connects TRBV2 to TRBJ2-5; no reliable D call. CDR3 size: 14 residues. Germline CDR1 reads SNHLY; CDR2 reads FYNNEI. The V and J ends lost 2 bases and 1 base respectively, with 8 bases between them.

This chain uses TRBV7-9 with TRBJ2-1; D is unclear. Trimming left V 8 bases short and J 10 bases short, with 9 bases between. The CDR3 spans 10 residues. CDR1 SEHNR and CDR2 FQNEAQ come from the germline V gene (reference sequence). The DNA of the CDR3 is TGTGCCAGCGCCCTAGGGGAGCAGTTCTTC. Protein: CASALGEQFF.

This clonotype was picked up a small number of times. The chain joins TRBV12-3 or TRBV12-4 to TRBJ2-7, with D possibly matching TRBD2 (5 bases). Deletions cut 6 bases from V and 6 bases from J, with 9 bases between. This CDR3 spans 11 amino acids. The CDR3 loop is CASSESGEQYF. The CDR3 bases are TGTGCCAGCAGCGAGAGCGGCGAGCAGTACTTC.

The V call is TRBV6-5, the J call TRBJ1-2; the D is unclear. This CDR3 is built from 14 residues. Looked up from germline, CDR1 is MNHEY and CDR2 is SVGAGI. Trimming removed 0 bases at V and 1 base at J, with 6 bases between. DNA for the CDR3: TGTGCCAGCAGTTACTCTGCAGTTAACTATGGCTACACCTTC. Translating gives CASSYSAVNYGYTF.

This chain joins TRBV18 and TRBJ2-5; 7 positions agree with TRBD2. V lost 3 bases and J lost 5; bases outside the gene matches: 6. Germline V CDR1 and CDR2: KGHSH, LQKENI. This CDR3 contains 14 residues. CDR3 DNA sequence: TGTGCCAGCTCACCGACTAGCAGGACGGAGACCCAGTACTTC. Protein sequence: CASSPTSRTETQYF.

The rearrangement joins TRBV7-9 to TRBJ2-7; D might be TRBD2 (5 bases). The germline V gene has CDR1 SEHNR and CDR2 FQNEAQ (reference sequence). The V and J ends lost 4 bases and 0 bases respectively, with 7 bases between them. This CDR3 contains 13 residues. Here the CDR3 reads CASSWTHSYEQYF. Written as DNA, the CDR3 is TGTGCCAGCAGCTGGACTCACTCCTACGAGCAGTACTTC.

This clonotype was detected a few times. This chain joins TRBV10-3 and TRBJ2-7; weak D call: TRBD1 (5 bases). V was trimmed by 8 bases and J by 7 bases, leaving 15 bases between them. The CDR3 has 12 residues. Germline assignment: CDR1 ENHRY and CDR2 SYGVKD. The CDR3 nucleotides are TGTGCCATCGGGGCAGTTCATTTGGAGCAGTACTTC. This sequence encodes CAIGAVHLEQYF.

This sequence joins TRBV7-9 and TRBJ2-7; D is ambiguous. Trimming shortened V by 5 bases and J by 4 bases, and 18 bases separated the two germline ends. The CDR3 is 15 amino acids. CDR1 is SEHNR and CDR2 is FQNEAQ in the germline V gene (reference sequence). CDR3 region: CASSPLVPESYEQYF. CDR3 bases: TGTGCCAGCAGCCCGCTCGTCCCGGAATCTTACGAGCAGTACTTC.

The V gene is TRBV20-1, the J gene TRBJ2-7; 14 nucleotides align to TRBD2. The V gene's germline CDR1 is DFQATT and CDR2 SNEGSKA (reference sequence). V dropped 3 bases and J dropped 5; count of bases not matched to a gene: 12. The CDR3 consists of 17 residues. CDR3 DNA: TGCAGTGCTAGCAAGACTAGCGGGGGGGTTTTTTTCCACGAGCAGTACTTC. Its protein product is CSASKTSGGVFFHEQYF.